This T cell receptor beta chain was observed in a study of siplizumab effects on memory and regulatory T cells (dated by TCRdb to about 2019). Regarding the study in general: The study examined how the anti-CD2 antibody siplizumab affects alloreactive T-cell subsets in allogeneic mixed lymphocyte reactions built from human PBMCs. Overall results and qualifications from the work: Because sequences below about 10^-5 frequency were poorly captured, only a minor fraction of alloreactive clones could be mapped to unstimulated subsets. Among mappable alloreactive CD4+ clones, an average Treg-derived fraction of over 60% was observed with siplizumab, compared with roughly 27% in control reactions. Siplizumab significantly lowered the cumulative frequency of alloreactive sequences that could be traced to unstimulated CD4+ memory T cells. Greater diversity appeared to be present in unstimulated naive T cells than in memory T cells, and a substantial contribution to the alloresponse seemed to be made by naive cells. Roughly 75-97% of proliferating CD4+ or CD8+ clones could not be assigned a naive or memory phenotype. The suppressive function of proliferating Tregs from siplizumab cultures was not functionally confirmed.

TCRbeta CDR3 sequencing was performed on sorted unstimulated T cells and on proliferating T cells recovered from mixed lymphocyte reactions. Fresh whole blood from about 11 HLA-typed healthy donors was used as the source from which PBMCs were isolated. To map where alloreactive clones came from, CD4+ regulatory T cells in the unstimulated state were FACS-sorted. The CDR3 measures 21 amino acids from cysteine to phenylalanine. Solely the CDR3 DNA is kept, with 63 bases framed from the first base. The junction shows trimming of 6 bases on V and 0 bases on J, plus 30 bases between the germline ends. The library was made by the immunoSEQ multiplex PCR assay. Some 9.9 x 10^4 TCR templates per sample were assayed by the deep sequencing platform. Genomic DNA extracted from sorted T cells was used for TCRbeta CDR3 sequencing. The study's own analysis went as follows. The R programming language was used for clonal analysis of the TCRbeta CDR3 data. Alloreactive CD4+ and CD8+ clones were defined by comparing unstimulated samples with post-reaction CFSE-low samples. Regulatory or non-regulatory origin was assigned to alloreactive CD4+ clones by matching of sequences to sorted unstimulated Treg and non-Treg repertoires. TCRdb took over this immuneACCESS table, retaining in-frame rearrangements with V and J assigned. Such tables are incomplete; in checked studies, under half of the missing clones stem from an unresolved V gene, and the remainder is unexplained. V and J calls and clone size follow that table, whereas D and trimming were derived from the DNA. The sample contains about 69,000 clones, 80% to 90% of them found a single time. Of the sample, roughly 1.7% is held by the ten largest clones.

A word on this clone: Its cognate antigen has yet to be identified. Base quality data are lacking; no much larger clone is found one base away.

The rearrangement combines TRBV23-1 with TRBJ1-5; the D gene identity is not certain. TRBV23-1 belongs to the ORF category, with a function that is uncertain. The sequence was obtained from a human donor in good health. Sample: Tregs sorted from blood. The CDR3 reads CASSPKLLRAHTHYSNQPQHF. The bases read TGCGCCAGCAGCCCTAAACTCCTACGGGCCCACACTCATTATAGCAATCAGCCCCAGCATTTT.